A selection of T cell receptor beta chains follows, all from one sample in a study of response to subunit inactivated influenza vaccine. TCRdb re-derived calls from the RT-PCR reads in MiXCR, one entry per CDR3 protein. The sample contains around 540,000 distinct CDR3 sequences, 12% of which appear only once. Source: PBMCs from blood, taken on the day of vaccination. The receptors were sampled from a man aged 45-65 years who received an inactivated influenza vaccine. The CDR3 runs from the conserved cysteine through the conserved F or W. Fields, in order: clone size, V gene, D gene, J gene, CDR3 protein, CDR3 DNA. A D gene is named only where the DNA matches it firmly. A row's size may be missing; if present it is once, few, many or a size class.

clone size: -
V gene: TRBV30
D gene: -
J gene: TRBJ1-3
CDR3 protein: CAWSPIRNTIYF
CDR3 DNA: TGTGCCTGGTCGCCCATTCGGAACACCATATATTTT

clone size: few
V gene: TRBV7-2
D gene: -
J gene: TRBJ2-5
CDR3 protein: CASSLAGEGGTQYF
CDR3 DNA: TGTGCCAGCAGCTTAGCCGGCGAGGGCGGGACCCAGTACTTC

clone size: many
V gene: TRBV2
D gene: TRBD1
J gene: TRBJ2-2
CDR3 protein: CASSGTGSNTGELFF
CDR3 DNA: TGTGCCAGCAGTGGGACAGGGTCGAACACCGGGGAGCTGTTTTTT

clone size: few
V gene: TRBV12-3/TRBV12-4
D gene: TRBD1
J gene: TRBJ1-2
CDR3 protein: CASSLRDRGAIGYGYTF
CDR3 DNA: TGTGCCAGCAGTTTACGGGACAGAGGAGCTATCGGCTATGGCTACACCTTC

clone size: -
V gene: TRBV7-2
D gene: TRBD1
J gene: TRBJ1-1
CDR3 protein: CASSSPDRATEAFF
CDR3 DNA: TGTGCCAGCAGCTCTCCGGACAGGGCCACTGAAGCTTTCTTT

clone size: many
V gene: TRBV7-2
D gene: -
J gene: TRBJ2-3
CDR3 protein: CASSSQGGTQYF
CDR3 DNA: TGTGCCAGCAGCTCCCAGGGTGGGACGCAGTATTTT

clone size: many
V gene: TRBV27
D gene: TRBD1
J gene: TRBJ1-2
CDR3 protein: CASSLWPGGDYGYTF
CDR3 DNA: TGTGCCAGCAGTTTGTGGCCAGGGGGTGACTATGGCTACACCTTC

clone size: few
V gene: TRBV6-1
D gene: TRBD1
J gene: TRBJ1-1
CDR3 protein: CASTLQGVGSTEAFF
CDR3 DNA: TGTGCCAGCACCCTACAGGGGGTGGGTAGCACTGAAGCTTTCTTT

clone size: -
V gene: TRBV12-3/TRBV12-4
D gene: TRBD1
J gene: TRBJ2-1
CDR3 protein: CASRTGTGHYNEQFF
CDR3 DNA: TGTGCCAGCAGGACCGGGACAGGTCACTACAATGAGCAGTTCTTC

clone size: many
V gene: TRBV7-2
D gene: -
J gene: TRBJ2-1
CDR3 protein: CASSLRRNEQFF
CDR3 DNA: TGTGCCAGCAGCCTGAGAAGGAATGAGCAGTTCTTC

clone size: few
V gene: TRBV15
D gene: TRBD2
J gene: TRBJ2-1
CDR3 protein: CATSRGILAGGGDEQFF
CDR3 DNA: TGTGCCACCAGCAGGGGCATCCTAGCGGGAGGTGGGGATGAGCAGTTCTTC

clone size: few
V gene: TRBV20-1
D gene: -
J gene: TRBJ1-6
CDR3 protein: CSAQIGSSYNSPLHF
CDR3 DNA: TGCAGTGCCCAAATCGGGAGCTCCTATAATTCACCCCTCCACTTT

clone size: few
V gene: TRBV10-3
D gene: -
J gene: TRBJ1-2
CDR3 protein: CAISDGSPGYTF
CDR3 DNA: TGTGCCATCAGTGACGGGAGCCCTGGCTACACCTTC

clone size: few
V gene: TRBV7-2
D gene: TRBD2
J gene: TRBJ2-7
CDR3 protein: CASSLELAARTYEQYF
CDR3 DNA: TGTGCCAGCAGCTTAGAGCTAGCGGCCCGTACCTACGAGCAGTACTTC

clone size: -
V gene: TRBV12-3/TRBV12-4
D gene: -
J gene: TRBJ2-7
CDR3 protein: CASMTPIKGEQYF
CDR3 DNA: TGTGCCAGCATGACCCCAATTAAGGGCGAGCAGTACTTC

clone size: many
V gene: TRBV12-3/TRBV12-4
D gene: -
J gene: TRBJ1-5
CDR3 protein: CASRFGTESSAQHF
CDR3 DNA: TGTGCCAGCCGATTTGGGACGGAAAGTTCGGCCCAGCATTTT

clone size: few
V gene: TRBV10-3
D gene: -
J gene: TRBJ1-6
CDR3 protein: CAISGSSGSPLHF
CDR3 DNA: TGTGCCATCAGTGGCAGTTCTGGCTCACCCCTCCACTTT

clone size: -
V gene: TRBV9
D gene: TRBD2
J gene: TRBJ2-7
CDR3 protein: CASSVRPGRDEQYF
CDR3 DNA: TGTGCCAGCAGCGTAAGACCAGGGAGGGACGAGCAGTACTTC

clone size: few
V gene: TRBV20-1
D gene: -
J gene: TRBJ2-7
CDR3 protein: CSARSRTAFGSYEQYF
CDR3 DNA: TGCAGTGCTCGCTCTAGGACAGCGTTTGGGAGCTACGAGCAGTACTTC

clone size: -
V gene: TRBV11-2
D gene: -
J gene: TRBJ2-5
CDR3 protein: CASSPQTIQETQYF
CDR3 DNA: TGTGCCAGCAGCCCCCAGACAATCCAAGAGACCCAGTACTTC

clone size: few
V gene: TRBV7-2
D gene: -
J gene: TRBJ2-3
CDR3 protein: CASRQAGAPTWTDTQYF
CDR3 DNA: TGTGCCAGCAGACAAGCCGGGGCTCCTACCTGGACAGATACGCAGTATTTT

clone size: -
V gene: TRBV12-3/TRBV12-4
D gene: TRBD1
J gene: TRBJ1-2
CDR3 protein: CASSWRQGGYTF
CDR3 DNA: TGTGCCAGCAGTTGGAGACAGGGCGGCTACACCTTC

clone size: -
V gene: TRBV7-2
D gene: TRBD2
J gene: TRBJ2-5
CDR3 protein: CASSPLRGVTQYF
CDR3 DNA: TGTGCCAGCAGCCCCCTGCGGGGGGTGACCCAGTACTTC

clone size: few
V gene: TRBV20-1
D gene: -
J gene: TRBJ1-4
CDR3 protein: CSAVNEKLFF
CDR3 DNA: TGCAGTGCTGTTAATGAAAAACTGTTTTTT

clone size: -
V gene: TRBV24-1
D gene: TRBD2
J gene: TRBJ2-3
CDR3 protein: CATSGGSGRFTDTQYF
CDR3 DNA: TGTGCCACCAGTGGGGGCAGCGGGAGGTTCACAGATACGCAGTATTTT

clone size: many
V gene: TRBV6-2/TRBV6-3
D gene: TRBD2
J gene: TRBJ2-3
CDR3 protein: CASSYGTSRYTQYF
CDR3 DNA: TGTGCCAGCAGTTACGGGACTAGCAGGTATACGCAGTATTTT

clone size: -
V gene: TRBV28
D gene: -
J gene: TRBJ1-1
CDR3 protein: CASLSSMNTEAFF
CDR3 DNA: TGTGCCAGCCTGTCGTCTATGAACACTGAAGCTTTCTTT

clone size: few
V gene: TRBV11-2
D gene: TRBD2
J gene: TRBJ2-1
CDR3 protein: CASSINSGGASYNEQFF
CDR3 DNA: TGTGCCAGCAGCATCAATAGCGGGGGGGCCTCCTACAATGAGCAGTTCTTC

clone size: -
V gene: TRBV29-1
D gene: -
J gene: TRBJ1-2
CDR3 protein: CSVVPEGVGRYTF
CDR3 DNA: TGCAGCGTTGTTCCCGAAGGGGTAGGGCGCTACACCTTC

clone size: -
V gene: TRBV12-3/TRBV12-4
D gene: -
J gene: TRBJ1-2
CDR3 protein: CASSLSPGQNYGYTF
CDR3 DNA: TGTGCCAGCAGTCTCTCGCCCGGACAGAACTATGGCTACACCTTC

clone size: many
V gene: TRBV20-1
D gene: TRBD1
J gene: TRBJ2-3
CDR3 protein: CSARGTGSTDTQYF
CDR3 DNA: TGCAGTGCTAGGGGGACAGGGAGCACAGATACGCAGTATTTT

clone size: -
V gene: TRBV2
D gene: TRBD1
J gene: TRBJ2-7
CDR3 protein: CASSWTGRIYEQYF
CDR3 DNA: TGTGCCAGCAGCTGGACAGGAAGGATCTACGAGCAGTACTTC

clone size: -
V gene: TRBV12-3/TRBV12-4
D gene: TRBD1
J gene: TRBJ1-2
CDR3 protein: CASSPRGTGWDGYTF
CDR3 DNA: TGTGCCAGCAGTCCTCGGGGGACAGGGTGGGATGGCTACACCTTC

clone size: -
V gene: TRBV11-2
D gene: -
J gene: TRBJ2-3
CDR3 protein: CASSQWGTDTQYF
CDR3 DNA: TGTGCCAGCAGCCAGTGGGGCACAGATACGCAGTATTTT

clone size: few
V gene: TRBV5-5
D gene: -
J gene: TRBJ1-5
CDR3 protein: CASSPSRGNQPQHF
CDR3 DNA: TGTGCCAGCAGCCCGAGCAGGGGCAATCAGCCCCAGCATTTT

clone size: many
V gene: TRBV2
D gene: -
J gene: TRBJ2-7
CDR3 protein: CASSSTGEQYF
CDR3 DNA: TGTGCCAGCAGTTCGACAGGCGAGCAGTACTTC

clone size: few
V gene: TRBV7-9
D gene: -
J gene: TRBJ2-7
CDR3 protein: CASSPRTWNRNAYEQYF
CDR3 DNA: TGTGCCAGCAGCCCTAGAACGTGGAACAGGAACGCTTACGAGCAGTACTTC

clone size: -
V gene: TRBV9
D gene: TRBD2
J gene: TRBJ2-3
CDR3 protein: CASSGTSLADTQYF
CDR3 DNA: TGTGCCAGCAGCGGGACTAGTCTCGCAGATACGCAGTATTTT

clone size: few
V gene: TRBV6-5
D gene: -
J gene: TRBJ2-3
CDR3 protein: CASSYSFTDTQYF
CDR3 DNA: TGTGCCAGCAGTTACTCGTTCACAGATACGCAGTATTTT

clone size: few
V gene: TRBV11-2
D gene: TRBD2
J gene: TRBJ2-1
CDR3 protein: CASSLETIAGATDTSSYNEQFF
CDR3 DNA: TGTGCCAGCAGCTTAGAAACGATAGCGGGGGCCACCGATACTAGCTCCTACAATGAGCAGTTCTTC

clone size: -
V gene: TRBV20-1
D gene: TRBD1
J gene: TRBJ1-4
CDR3 protein: CSATTGGHEKLFF
CDR3 DNA: TGCAGTGCAACGACAGGGGGCCATGAAAAACTGTTTTTT

clone size: few
V gene: TRBV6-5
D gene: -
J gene: TRBJ1-2
CDR3 protein: CASSYNWADYSYGYTF
CDR3 DNA: TGTGCCAGCAGTTACAATTGGGCGGACTATAGCTATGGCTACACCTTC

clone size: -
V gene: TRBV3-1
D gene: -
J gene: TRBJ2-5
CDR3 protein: CASSQGTSHRQETQYF
CDR3 DNA: TGTGCCAGCAGCCAAGGGACCAGCCACCGTCAAGAGACCCAGTACTTC

clone size: few
V gene: TRBV5-1
D gene: TRBD2
J gene: TRBJ2-2
CDR3 protein: CASTAGGSNTGELFF
CDR3 DNA: TGCGCCAGCACGGCGGGAGGGTCGAACACCGGGGAGCTGTTTTTT

clone size: -
V gene: TRBV5-1
D gene: -
J gene: TRBJ1-2
CDR3 protein: CASSLAGISGYTF
CDR3 DNA: TGCGCCAGCAGCTTGGCCGGAATTTCGGGCTACACCTTC

clone size: few
V gene: TRBV20-1
D gene: TRBD2
J gene: TRBJ2-7
CDR3 protein: CSASGLAGSIEQYF
CDR3 DNA: TGCAGTGCTAGTGGCCTAGCGGGTTCGATCGAGCAGTACTTC

clone size: many
V gene: TRBV7-9
D gene: -
J gene: TRBJ1-4
CDR3 protein: CASIPGGTTTNEKLFF
CDR3 DNA: TGTGCCAGCATTCCGGGCGGAACTACAACTAATGAAAAACTGTTTTTT